This T cell receptor beta chain was documented in a study of blood T cell repertoires in COVID-19. Study in general: Collection of acute and convalescent COVID-19 samples took place in the United States, Italy and Spain. From T cells, B-cell-depleted T cells, or PBMCs came the material, which was cDNA or gDNA.

Germline-derived CDR1 and CDR2 are MGHRA and YSYEKL. This CDR3 region has 16 residues. V was clipped by 2 bases and J by 4 bases; unmatched bases: 8. Original data processing: Amplifying reference gene primers gave estimates of nucleated cell counts. Using immunoSEQ multiplex PCR, the repertoire was profiled, and TCRdb retains in-frame clones only, with some absent. V, J and clone size were drawn from that table, and D and trimming were deduced from the DNA. The repertoire includes 650,000 to 800,000 clones, 70% to 90% of them detected once, and more than 0.25% sits in the top ten. The sequencing input was peripheral blood. The gene calls are TRBV4-1 and TRBJ1-3; 7 bases match TRBD1. The clonotype was recovered from a woman aged 18 to 35 with acute or convalescent COVID-19. The chain's CDR3 is CASSQLTGARGNTIYF. For the CDR3, the DNA is TGCGCCAGCAGCCAACTAACAGGGGCCAGGGGAAACACCATATATTTT.